Below, 17 T cell receptor beta chains from the same sample are listed, as sequenced in a study of CD8 T cells in ankylosing spondylitis (dated by TCRdb to the late 2010s). No antigen has been identified for these receptors. The paper's findings and limits, for the study overall: A TCR beta motif of 7 or 8 highly homologous amino acid variants appeared characteristic of blood from ankylosing spondylitis patients.

The receptor library was made with 5' RACE. Sequenced using an Illumina HiSeq 2500. TCRdb ran its own pipeline on the public reads, namely fastp trimming at Q25 and MiXCR clone calling, and kept in-frame beta chains. For every CDR3 protein sequence, its rows merge into one entry that carries the most common genes and DNA. This sample is represented by 700,000 to 850,000 distinct CDR3 sequences; 12% of them were singletons. Clones ranked in the top ten supply 0.45% to 0.6% of the sample. Sample: blood, either unsorted or a sorted T cell fraction (not recorded which). These receptors all stem from a male donor with ankylosing spondylitis.

This clonotype has more than one count but fewer than ten. The chain combines TRBV20-1 with TRBJ2-7, with 8 bases identical to TRBD2. Germline CDR1 DFQATT, CDR2 SNEGSKA (reference sequence). Trimming took 3 bases from V and 1 from J; bases not matched to a gene: 8. This CDR3 has 15 residues. The CDR3 reads CSARWGVAGSYEQYF. The DNA for the CDR3 is TGCAGTGCTAGGTGGGGAGTAGCGGGATCCTACGAGCAGTACTTC.

This clonotype was observed a few times. The chain uses TRBV6-2 or TRBV6-3 and TRBJ2-1; D perhaps matches TRBD1 (6 bases). The CDR3 runs to 11 residues. Germline lookup yields CDR1 MNHEY and CDR2 SVGEGT. The V end lost 5 bases, the J end lost 15 bases, and 14 bases lay between the germline ends. The CDR3 reads CASSPRGRLFF. CDR3 DNA sequence: TGTGCCAGCAGTCCCAGGGGTCGCCTGTTCTTC.

This rearrangement joins TRBV20-1 to TRBJ2-7, with 7 bases fitting TRBD1. CDR1 and CDR2 from the germline V gene are DFQATT and SNEGSKA (reference sequence). J was trimmed by 2 bases and V by 1 base; bases with no gene match: 5. The CDR3 loop spans 14 amino acids. CDR3 region: CSARGGGNTYEQYF. CDR3 bases: TGCAGTGCTAGAGGAGGGGGCAACACCTACGAGCAGTACTTC.

V gene TRBV4-3 combines with J gene TRBJ2-7; a possible D gene is TRBD2 (6 bases). V lost 1 base, J lost 0 bases, and 10 bases lay in between. The CDR3 covers 15 residues. Germline V gene data show CDR1 as LGHNA and CDR2 as YSLEER. CDR3 sequence (DNA): TGCGCCAGCAGCCAAGTAATAGCGGCCTCCTACGAGCAGTACTTC. It is translated as CASSQVIAASYEQYF.

CDR3 protein: CSAIGLARKYGNEQFF. As DNA, the CDR3 is TGCAGTGCTATAGGACTAGCAAGGAAGTACGGCAATGAGCAGTTCTTC. This chain links TRBV20-1 with TRBJ2-1, with 8 bases that match TRBD2. The CDR3 loop spans 16 amino acids. After removal of 4 bases from V and 6 bases from J, the junction contained 14 bases not matched to a gene. Germline V gene data show CDR1 as DFQATT and CDR2 as SNEGSKA (reference sequence).

This clonotype was counted between two and nine times. The J gene is TRBJ2-5, the V gene TRBV20-1, with D uncertain. CDR1 is DFQATT, CDR2 SNEGSKA, per germline (reference sequence). V was cut by 5 bases and J by 0 bases, with 10 bases left in between. This CDR3 spans 13 amino acids. CDR3 protein: CSAVMNYQETQYF. The CDR3 coding sequence is TGCAGTGCTGTCATGAACTACCAAGAGACCCAGTACTTC.

Only a few counts were recorded for this clonotype. The genes are TRBV6-5 and TRBJ1-1; 7 bases align to TRBD1. The CDR3 is 15 amino acids. V shed 2 bases, J shed 8 bases, and the junction held 11 bases outside the gene matches. The germline gives CDR1 MNHEY, CDR2 SVGAGI. For the CDR3, the DNA is TGTGCCAGCAGTTACGCCGGGACAGTCTCATCGGAAGCTTTCTTT. As protein: CASSYAGTVSSEAFF.

This clonotype was observed many times. The chain is built from TRBV4-2 and TRBJ2-7, with TRBD1 matching 7 bases. CDR1 and CDR2 (germline): LGHNA, YNFKEQ. This CDR3 region has 15 residues. The junction had 3 bases not matched to a gene; V was cut back by 1 base and J by 0 bases. The CDR3 region has the DNA TGTGCCAGCAGCCAAGGAAGGGACAGCTCCTACGAGCAGTACTTC. Translation: CASSQGRDSSYEQYF.

The gene calls are TRBV20-1 and TRBJ1-1; TRBD1 is a possible D gene (6 bases). The V gene's germline CDR1 is DFQATT and CDR2 SNEGSKA (reference sequence). Trimming stripped 6 bases from V and 4 bases from J, with 9 bases between. This CDR3 region has 11 residues. The CDR3 spells CSAIRGTEAFF. In DNA, the CDR3 is TGCAGTGCGATCAGGGGCACTGAAGCTTTCTTT.

This clonotype was seen a handful of times. The chain combines TRBV20-1 with TRBJ2-5; D is perhaps TRBD2 (6 bases). CDR1 DFQATT and CDR2 SNEGSKA come from the germline V gene (reference sequence). Trimming left V 0 bases short and J 2 bases short, with 28 bases between. The CDR3 runs to 20 residues. The CDR3 DNA reads TGCAGTGCTAGAGATTTTAGTTCAGAGTGGAGGGAGATGGGTCAAGAGACCCAGTACTTC. It codes for CSARDFSSEWREMGQETQYF.

This clonotype has just a few counts. V and J are TRBV7-2 and TRBJ1-4; TRBD1 agrees at 7 bases. The CDR3 is 15 residues long. Germline lookup yields CDR1 SGHTA and CDR2 FQGNSA. J was trimmed by 12 bases and V by 1 base; bases with no gene match: 11. CDR3 in DNA: TGTGCCAGCAGCTTAGTGGCAGGGGGTATGAAAGAACTGTTTTTT. Translating it yields CASSLVAGGMKELFF.

This clonotype was seen only a few times. The chain recombines TRBV20-1 with TRBJ1-2; TRBD1 matches at 9 bases. With V trimmed by 7 bases and J by 8 bases, 14 bases remained unmatched. Germline assignment: CDR1 DFQATT and CDR2 SNEGSKA (reference sequence). The CDR3 is 14 residues long. The CDR3 nucleotides read TGCAGTGGTTCACAGGGGGCCGAGGGAATAGGCTACACCTTC. This codes for CSGSQGAEGIGYTF.

This clonotype was found a few times. CDR3 DNA sequence: TGCAGTGCTAGAAAGCCCTGGGGGGTAGTTTACGAGCAGTACTTC. This sequence encodes CSARKPWGVVYEQYF. This sequence joins TRBV20-1 and TRBJ2-7; maybe TRBD2 (6 bases). Trimming left V 2 bases short and J 4 bases short, with 18 bases between. The germline V gene encodes CDR1 DFQATT and CDR2 SNEGSKA (reference sequence). The CDR3 contains 15 residues.

The chain has TRBV20-1 and TRBJ2-3; TRBD1 aligns across 9 bases. The CDR3 spans 14 residues. Per the germline V gene, CDR1 is DFQATT and CDR2 is SNEGSKA (reference sequence). Germline trimming cut 6 bases from V and 2 bases from J; bases unmatched to any gene: 6. In nucleotides, the CDR3 is TGCAGTGCACAAGACAGGGGGGTCACAGATACGCAGTATTTT. Amino acid sequence: CSAQDRGVTDTQYF.

V usage is TRBV15 and J usage is TRBJ1-1; weak D call: TRBD1 (5 bases). Trimming took 1 base from V and 4 from J, leaving 10 bases between them. This CDR3 contains 14 residues. Germline V gives CDR1 LNHNV, CDR2 YYDKDF (reference sequence). Here the CDR3 DNA reads TGTGCCACCAGCAGAGTCGGGGGGATCACTGAAGCTTTCTTT. This codes for CATSRVGGITEAFF.

This clonotype was seen repeatedly, ten times or more. Here the CDR3 reads CASSYSESNYGYTF. The CDR3 bases are TGTGCCAGCAGTTACTCAGAGAGTAACTATGGCTACACCTTC. This chain uses TRBV6-5 with TRBJ1-2; unclear D gene. This CDR3 has 14 residues. V gave up 0 bases and J gave up 1 base, with 6 bases separating them. Germline CDR1 is MNHEY and CDR2 is SVGAGI.

This clonotype was counted many times. J is TRBJ2-7 and V is TRBV5-1, with 7 bases that match TRBD1. Germline V CDR1 and CDR2: SGHRS, YFSETQ. Germline trimming cut 4 bases from V and 0 bases from J; bases unmatched to any gene: 4. The length of the CDR3 is 14 residues. CDR3 in DNA: TGCGCCAGCAGCCAACAGGGGAGCTCCTACGAGCAGTACTTC. Protein sequence: CASSQQGSSYEQYF. Supplemented by reference TRBV5-1 and TRBJ2-7, the full variable domain reads KAGVTQTPRYLIKTRGQQVTLSCSPISGHRSVSWYQQTPGQGLQFLFEYFSETQRNKGNFPGRFSGRQFSNSRSEMNVSTLELGDSALYLCASSQQGSSYEQYFGPGTRLTVT.